The 28 T cell receptor beta chains below come from one sample, sequenced in a study of blood T cells in healthy people across ages (dated by TCRdb to 2013 to 2016). The library was built by means of 5' RACE. For sequencing, an Illumina HiSeq 2500 was employed. A second PCR of roughly 6 to 11 cycles was performed with a sample-barcoded 5' primer and a J-beta primer mix. Using fastp at Q25 and MiXCR, TCRdb reprocessed the public reads and kept productive beta chains. One record per CDR3 amino acid sequence lists the most common genes and DNA. This sample comprises 700,000 to 850,000 distinct CDR3 sequences, about 55% of them detected only once. The ten largest clones capture around 40% of the sample. The sample was blood. The source is a man older than 75 in good health.

In this sample, this clonotype turned up a few times. The chain combines TRBV12-3 or TRBV12-4 with TRBJ1-4; possible D gene TRBD1, 5 bases. The CDR3 consists of 13 residues. Trimming removed 8 bases at V and 7 bases at J, with 14 bases between. CDR3 protein: CASQRAGSEKLFF. The CDR3 DNA is TGTGCCAGCCAGCGGGCAGGGAGTGAAAAACTGTTTTTT.

The CDR3 is CASSQGTSRTTDAPRGAYF. Here the CDR3 DNA reads TGCGCCAGCAGCCAAGGGACGTCTAGGACTACCGACGCTCCCCGCGGGGCGTATTTT. The rearrangement joins TRBV4-1 to TRBJ2-3; weak D call: TRBD2 (6 bases). The CDR3 runs 19 residues. Trimming removed 1 base at V and 14 bases at J, with 34 bases between. Germline loops: CDR1 MGHRA, CDR2 YSYEKL.

This clonotype was observed a handful of times. The chain links TRBV18 to TRBJ1-2; tentatively, D is TRBD1 (5 bases). V dropped 1 base and J dropped 1 base, with 16 bases sitting between them. From germline, CDR1 is KGHSH and CDR2 LQKENI. The CDR3 consists of 17 residues. The CDR3 nucleotides are TGTGCCAGCTCACCACAAGCAGGGCAGGGATATAACTATGGCTACACCTTC. This gives the protein CASSPQAGQGYNYGYTF.

The chain is built from TRBV20-1 and TRBJ2-1; 12 positions agree with TRBD2. Germline V CDR1 and CDR2: DFQATT, SNEGSKA (reference sequence). The J segment lost 7 bases and the V segment lost 6 bases, leaving 10 bases of the junction unmatched. CDR3 size: 15 residues. As DNA, the CDR3 is TGCAGTGCGCTCGTCGGACTAGCGGGAACTAATGAGCAGTTCTTC. Its protein is CSALVGLAGTNEQFF.

V usage is TRBV6-1 and J usage is TRBJ1-2; tentative D call: TRBD1 (6 bases). This CDR3 is built from 13 residues. The germline V and J ends were trimmed by 7 bases and 8 bases, with 17 bases remaining between them. Germline CDR1 and CDR2: MNHNS and SASEGT. The CDR3 DNA is TGTGCCAGCAATCCCGGACAGATTGGAGGCTACACCTTC. Translating it yields CASNPGQIGGYTF.

This rearrangement joins TRBV6-2 or TRBV6-3 to TRBJ2-1, with TRBD2 identical over 14 bases. The germline CDR1 and CDR2 sequences are MNHEY and SVGEGT. The CDR3 contains 16 residues. The trim removed 5 bases at V and 6 bases at J, leaving 6 bases unmatched. The CDR3 DNA is TGTGCCAGCAGTCAGGGGACTAGCGGGAGCTCCAATGAGCAGTTCTTC. This gives the protein CASSQGTSGSSNEQFF.

This clonotype was recorded a few times. The chain carries TRBV18 and TRBJ2-7; tentative D call: TRBD2 (5 bases). CDR3 length equals 13 residues. CDR1 and CDR2 (germline): KGHSH, LQKENI. V lost 6 bases and J lost 4, with 13 bases in between. The CDR3 coding sequence is TGTGCCAGCTCCACCCGGGAATCTTACGAGCAGTACTTC. This encodes CASSTRESYEQYF.

The chain combines TRBV7-8 with TRBJ2-1, with D possibly matching TRBD1 (7 bases). The CDR3 runs 17 residues. Per germline, CDR1 SGHVS and CDR2 FQNEAQ. The ends were cut back, 6 bases at V and 6 bases at J, with 24 bases in the middle. The CDR3 sequence: CASRGRILGTAGNEQFF. CDR3 DNA: TGTGCCAGCAGGGGAAGGATCTTAGGGACAGCGGGCAATGAGCAGTTCTTC.

The chain couples TRBV20-1 to TRBJ2-1; D remains unclear. CDR3 length equals 13 residues. V was pared by 6 bases and J by 0 bases, with 9 bases between. Germline-derived CDR1 and CDR2 are DFQATT and SNEGSKA (reference sequence). CDR3: CSASTHSYNEQFF. The CDR3 DNA follows: TGCAGTGCCTCGACTCACTCCTACAATGAGCAGTTCTTC.

This clonotype came up once. The chain carries TRBV3-1 and TRBJ1-5, with TRBD1 identical over 10 bases. V trimming: 4 bases; J trimming: 8 bases; junction bases outside the gene matches: 5. This CDR3 is built from 14 residues. Germline V gene data show CDR1 as LGHDT and CDR2 as YNNKEL (reference sequence). CDR3: CASSRDRGYKPQHF. The CDR3 region has the DNA TGTGCCAGCAGCCGGGACAGGGGCTACAAGCCCCAGCATTTT.

A note on this clonotype: A much larger clone lies a single base off, so this may be a read error. The CDR3 region has the DNA TGCGCCAGCGGCTTGGCCGCGGAGTTTGCCAGGGTCTACGAGCAGTACTTC. This sequence encodes CASGLAAEFARVYEQYF. This sequence joins TRBV5-1 and TRBJ2-7; weak D call: TRBD1 (5 bases). The CDR3 extends over 17 amino acids. Germline V lookup: CDR1 SGHRS, CDR2 YFSETQ.

The chain carries TRBV7-9 and TRBJ2-1; no reliable D call. V was shortened by 6 bases and J by 2 bases, with 11 bases between the two germline ends. The CDR3 is 14 residues long. Germline lookup yields CDR1 SEHNR and CDR2 FQNEAQ (reference sequence). The CDR3 nucleotides are TGTGCCAGCAGACCCCACTCCCCCTACAATGAGCAGTTCTTC. This translates into CASRPHSPYNEQFF.

V gene TRBV3-1 combines with J gene TRBJ2-4; TRBD2 matches at 10 bases. The end of the DNA aligns better with TRBJ2-7, so the J call may be wrong. Germline V gene data show CDR1 as LGHDT and CDR2 as YNNKEL (reference sequence). The length of the CDR3 is 14 residues. The CDR3 protein is CASSQRTSGNEQYF. The CDR3 DNA follows: TGTGCCAGCAGCCAGAGGACTAGCGGCAACGAGCAGTACTTC.

The chain carries TRBV11-2 and TRBJ2-7; a weak D match, TRBD2 (5 bases). This CDR3 has 16 amino acids. In germline, CDR1 is SGHAT, CDR2 FQNNGV. The V and J ends lost 5 bases and 11 bases respectively, with 28 bases between them. This CDR3 reads CASSSQPPGIRSREYF. Written as DNA, the CDR3 is TGTGCCAGCAGCAGCCAACCCCCGGGAATTCGGTCTCGTGAGTACTTC.

The chain has TRBV5-1 and TRBJ2-1; 11 bases agree with TRBD2. Germline trimming cut 0 bases from V and 9 bases from J; bases unmatched to any gene: 8. This CDR3 has 16 residues. The germline V gene encodes CDR1 SGHRS and CDR2 YFSETQ. The CDR3 DNA sequence: TGCGCCAGCAGCTTGGATACTAGCGGGAGTAAGAGTGAGCAGTTCTTC. Its translation: CASSLDTSGSKSEQFF.

This sequence joins TRBV24-1 and TRBJ2-1, with 8 bases identical to TRBD1. The length of the CDR3 is 15 residues. Trimming removed 3 bases from V and 8 bases from J; junction bases left unmatched: 8. From germline, CDR1 is KGHDR and CDR2 SFDVKD. The chain's CDR3 is CATSDTGQGRDEQFF. CDR3 nucleotides: TGTGCCACCAGTGATACAGGACAGGGTCGCGATGAGCAGTTCTTC.

This sequence joins TRBV29-1 and TRBJ2-4, with D perhaps matching TRBD2 (5 bases). Gene TRBJ2-7 matches the end of the DNA better, so the J call may be wrong. CDR1 SQVTM and CDR2 ANQGSEA come from the germline V gene. The CDR3 runs to 13 residues. The CDR3 sequence: CSGSSSWSGEQYF. In DNA, the CDR3 is TGCAGCGGCTCATCTAGCTGGTCTGGCGAGCAGTACTTC.

The chain has TRBV2 and TRBJ2-4; no definite D call. CDR3 length: 15 amino acids. The germline gives CDR1 SNHLY, CDR2 FYNNEI. The V and J ends lost 2 bases and 2 bases respectively, with 10 bases between them. CDR3 sequence: CASSETQPPKNIQYF. In DNA, the CDR3 is TGTGCCAGCAGTGAAACCCAGCCCCCCAAAAACATTCAGTACTTC.

V is TRBV6-5 and J is TRBJ2-3; 10 nucleotides line up with TRBD2. This CDR3 is 13 amino acids long. From germline, CDR1 is MNHEY and CDR2 SVGAGI. V gave up 6 bases and J gave up 14 bases; unmatched junction bases: 11. In nucleotides, the CDR3 is TGTGCCAGCAGGACTAGCGGGCACAGATACGCGTATTTT. It codes for CASRTSGHRYAYF.

The chain employs TRBV9 and TRBJ2-7; 9 positions match TRBD1. From germline, CDR1 is SGDLS and CDR2 YYNGEE. This CDR3 has 15 residues. The V gene end was trimmed by 0 bases and the J gene end by 1 base; junction bases not matched to a gene: 2. The chain's CDR3 is CASSVEGQGSYEQYF. CDR3 in DNA: TGTGCCAGCAGCGTAGAGGGACAGGGTTCCTACGAGCAGTACTTC. The whole variable domain, remainder taken from reference TRBV9 and TRBJ2-7, is DSGVTQTPKHLITATGQRVTLRCSPRSGDLSVYWYQQSLDQGLQFLIQYYNGEERAKGNILERFSAQQFPDLHSELNLSSLELGDSALYFCASSVEGQGSYEQYFGPGTRLTVT.

This clonotype was counted between two and nine times. This sequence joins TRBV25-1 and TRBJ1-2; D not certain. V dropped 4 bases and J dropped 6 bases, with 9 bases sitting between them. The CDR3 loop spans 12 amino acids. From germline, CDR1 is MGHDK and CDR2 SYGVNS. The DNA of the CDR3 is TGTGCCAGCAGTGCGGGGATACATGGCTACACCTTC. It encodes CASSAGIHGYTF.

The chain is built from TRBV2 and TRBJ1-1; D not resolved. From germline, CDR1 is SNHLY and CDR2 FYNNEI. V was shortened by 5 bases and J by 5 bases, with 15 bases between the two germline ends. The CDR3 is 14 residues long. For the CDR3, the DNA is TGTGCCAGCAGTCTTACGGGGTCCTATACTGAAGCTTTCTTT. Encoded protein: CASSLTGSYTEAFF.

The rearrangement links TRBV7-2 to TRBJ2-7; D unclear. Germline CDR1 is SGHTA and CDR2 is FQGNSA. V was trimmed by 5 bases and J by 2 bases, leaving 13 bases between them. This CDR3 has 14 amino acids. DNA of the CDR3: TGTGCCAGCAGCCTTGGACGGCAAGCCTACGAGCAGTACTTC. The encoded protein is CASSLGRQAYEQYF. Using reference TRBV7-2 and TRBJ2-7 for the parts outside the CDR3, the full variable domain is GAGVSQSPSNKVTEKGKDVELRCDPISGHTALYWYRQSLGQGLEFLIYFQGNSAPDKSGLPSDRFSAERTGGSVSTLTIQRTQQEDSAVYLCASSLGRQAYEQYFGPGTRLTVT.

With regard to this clonotype: Mismatch with germline at one junction end may stem from a read error. The DNA for the CDR3 is TGCAGTGCCAGCCGGCGGGAGGGTAAATTCTACACAGATACGCGGTATTTT. As protein: CSASRREGKFYTDTRYF. The J gene is TRBJ2-3, the V gene TRBV20-1; the match to TRBD2 covers 9 bases. The CDR3 has 17 residues. In germline, CDR1 is DFQATT, CDR2 SNEGSKA (reference sequence).

This rearrangement joins TRBV9 to TRBJ1-2; D may be TRBD1 (6 bases). Germline loops: CDR1 SGDLS, CDR2 YYNGEE. Trimming took 4 bases from V and 1 from J, leaving 14 bases between them. CDR3 size: 15 residues. The CDR3 DNA follows: TGTGCCAGCAGCTCCCCCAGGGGAATTAACTATGGCTACACCTTC. Protein: CASSSPRGINYGYTF. Looking up the rest from reference TRBV9 and TRBJ1-2 gives the full variable domain: DSGVTQTPKHLITATGQRVTLRCSPRSGDLSVYWYQQSLDQGLQFLIQYYNGEERAKGNILERFSAQQFPDLHSELNLSSLELGDSALYFCASSSPRGINYGYTFGSGTRLTVV.

The chain has TRBV11-2 and TRBJ2-5; 14 bases are a match to TRBD2. CDR1 is SGHAT, CDR2 FQNNGV, per germline. This CDR3 has 19 residues. With 4 bases clipped from V and 4 bases from J, the junction kept 14 bases outside the gene matches. This CDR3 is CASSSGLAGVGLSGETQYF. The DNA for the CDR3 is TGTGCCAGCAGCTCGGGACTAGCGGGAGTGGGTTTGTCGGGAGAGACCCAGTACTTC.

This rearrangement joins TRBV7-2 to TRBJ2-1; TRBD1 matches 8 bases. The J call may be mistaken, given a closer DNA end match to TRBJ2-7. The germline gives CDR1 SGHTA, CDR2 FQGNSA. The CDR3 runs 15 residues. DNA for the CDR3: TGTGCCAGCAGCATGACAGGGGACAACTACAATGAGCAGTACTTC. Translated: CASSMTGDNYNEQYF.

This clonotype was observed a handful of times. V usage is TRBV3-1 and J usage is TRBJ2-1; 10 bases are shared with TRBD2. Trimming cost V 4 bases and J 4 bases; bases outside gene matches: 7. The CDR3 consists of 16 residues. The germline CDR1 and CDR2 sequences are LGHDT and YNNKEL (reference sequence). The CDR3 nucleotides read TGTGCCAGCAGCCGCTCCCCTAGCGGGAGTTACAATGAGCAGTTCTTC. Translation: CASSRSPSGSYNEQFF.